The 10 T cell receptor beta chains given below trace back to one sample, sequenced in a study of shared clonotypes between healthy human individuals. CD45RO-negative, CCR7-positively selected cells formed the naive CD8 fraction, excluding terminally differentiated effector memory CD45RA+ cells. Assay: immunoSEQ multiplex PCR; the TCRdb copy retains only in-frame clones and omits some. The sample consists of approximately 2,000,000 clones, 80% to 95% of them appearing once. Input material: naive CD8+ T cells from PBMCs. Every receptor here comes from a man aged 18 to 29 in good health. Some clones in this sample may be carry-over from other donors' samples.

In nucleotides, the CDR3 is TGTGCCAGCAGTCTCAGGGAGAACACTGAAGCTTTCTTT. It specifies CASSLRENTEAFF. The chain employs TRBV25-1 and TRBJ1-1, with TRBD1 as a possible D gene (5 bases). CDR3 length equals 13 residues. The germline gives CDR1 MGHDK, CDR2 SYGVNS. Trimming left V 5 bases short and J 1 base short, with 8 bases between.

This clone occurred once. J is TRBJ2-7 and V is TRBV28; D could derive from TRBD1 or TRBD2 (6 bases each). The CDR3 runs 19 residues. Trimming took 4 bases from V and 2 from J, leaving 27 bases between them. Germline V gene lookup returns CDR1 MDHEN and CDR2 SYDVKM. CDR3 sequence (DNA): TGTGCCAGCAGTTCAGTCAGACGACAGGTACAACGGGGGACCTACGAGCAGTACTTC. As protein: CASSSVRRQVQRGTYEQYF.

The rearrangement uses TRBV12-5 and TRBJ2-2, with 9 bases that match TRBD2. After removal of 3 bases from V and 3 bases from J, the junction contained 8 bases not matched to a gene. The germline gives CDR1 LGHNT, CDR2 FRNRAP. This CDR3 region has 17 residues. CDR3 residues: CASGFEVVAGDTGELFF. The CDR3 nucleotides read TGTGCTAGTGGTTTTGAAGTGGTAGCGGGAGACACCGGGGAGCTGTTTTTT.

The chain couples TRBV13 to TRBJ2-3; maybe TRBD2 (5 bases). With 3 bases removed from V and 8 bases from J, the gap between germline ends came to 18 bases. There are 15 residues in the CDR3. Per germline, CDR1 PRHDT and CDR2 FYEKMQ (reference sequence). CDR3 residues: CASSLGGRWAGTQYF. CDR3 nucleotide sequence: TGTGCCAGCAGCTTGGGCGGGCGGTGGGCGGGTACGCAGTATTTT.

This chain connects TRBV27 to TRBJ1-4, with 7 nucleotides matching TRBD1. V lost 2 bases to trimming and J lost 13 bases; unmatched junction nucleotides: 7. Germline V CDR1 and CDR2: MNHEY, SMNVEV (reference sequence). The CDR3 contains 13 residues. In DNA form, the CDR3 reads TGTGCCAGCAGTTTAGGAGGGGGCCGGGGACTGTTTTTT. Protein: CASSLGGGRGLFF.

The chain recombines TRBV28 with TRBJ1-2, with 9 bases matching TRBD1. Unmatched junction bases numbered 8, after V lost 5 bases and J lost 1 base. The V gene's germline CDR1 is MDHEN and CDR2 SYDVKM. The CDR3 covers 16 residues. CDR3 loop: CASSPGTGINNYGYTF. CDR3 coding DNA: TGTGCCAGCAGTCCTGGGACAGGGATCAATAACTATGGCTACACCTTC.

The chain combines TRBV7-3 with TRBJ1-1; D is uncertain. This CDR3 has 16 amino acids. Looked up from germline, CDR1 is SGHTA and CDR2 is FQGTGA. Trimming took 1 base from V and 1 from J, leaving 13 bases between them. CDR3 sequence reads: CASSLNPRVRNTEAFF. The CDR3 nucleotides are TGTGCCAGCAGCTTAAATCCACGGGTTAGGAACACTGAAGCTTTCTTT. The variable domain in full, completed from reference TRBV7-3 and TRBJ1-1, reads GAGVSQTPSNKVTEKGKYVELRCDPISGHTALYWYRQSLGQGPEFLIYFQGTGAADDSGLPNDRFFAVRPEGSVSTLKIQRTERGDSAVYLCASSLNPRVRNTEAFFGQGTRLTVV.

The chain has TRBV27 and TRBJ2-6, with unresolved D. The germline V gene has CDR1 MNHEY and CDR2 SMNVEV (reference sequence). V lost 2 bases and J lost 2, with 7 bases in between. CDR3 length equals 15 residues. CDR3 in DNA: TGTGCCAGCAGTTTACATCCCCCTGGGGCCAACGTCCTGACTTTC. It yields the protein CASSLHPPGANVLTF.

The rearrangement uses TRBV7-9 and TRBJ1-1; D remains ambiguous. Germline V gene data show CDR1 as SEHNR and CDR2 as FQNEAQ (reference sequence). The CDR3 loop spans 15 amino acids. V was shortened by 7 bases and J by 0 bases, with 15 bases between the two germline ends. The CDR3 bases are TGTGCCAGCACCTCACCGGCGGGGTTGAACACTGAAGCTTTCTTT. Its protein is CASTSPAGLNTEAFF.

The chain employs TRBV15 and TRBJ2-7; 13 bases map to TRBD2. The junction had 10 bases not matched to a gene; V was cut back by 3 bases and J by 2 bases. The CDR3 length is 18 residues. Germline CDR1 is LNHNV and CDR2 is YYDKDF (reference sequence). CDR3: CATSRPTSGRTGAYEQYF. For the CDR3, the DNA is TGTGCCACCAGCAGGCCGACTAGCGGGAGGACAGGGGCCTACGAGCAGTACTTC. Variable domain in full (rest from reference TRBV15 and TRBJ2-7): DAMVIQNPRYQVTQFGKPVTLSCSQTLNHNVMYWYQQKSSQAPKLLFHYYDKDFNNEADTPDNFQSRRPNTSFCFLDIRSPGLGDTAMYLCATSRPTSGRTGAYEQYFGPGTRLTVT.